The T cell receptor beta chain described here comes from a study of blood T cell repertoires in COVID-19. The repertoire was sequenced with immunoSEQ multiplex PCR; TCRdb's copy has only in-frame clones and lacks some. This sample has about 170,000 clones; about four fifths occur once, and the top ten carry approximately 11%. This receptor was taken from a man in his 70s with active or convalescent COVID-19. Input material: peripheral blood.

The CDR3: CASSWGQGVTEAFF. In nucleotides, the CDR3 is TGCGCCAGCAGCTGGGGACAGGGGGTGACTGAAGCTTTCTTT. The V gene is TRBV5-1, the J gene TRBJ1-1; 11 bases align to TRBD1. This CDR3 contains 14 residues. Trimming at V came to 3 bases and at J to 5 bases, leaving 3 bases not matched to a gene. Germline lookup yields CDR1 SGHRS and CDR2 YFSETQ.